This entry concerns a single TCR beta chain. No antigen is known for it. V shed 4 bases and J shed 1 base, with 12 bases lying between them. The CDR3 consists of 14 residues. The germline CDR1 and CDR2 sequences are SGDLS and YYNGEE. These data originate in a study of cytomegalovirus exposure and HLA in healthy donors. General study results and limits: Presence/absence analyses rested on an assumption that sequencing depth was roughly uniform across donors.

Amplification used 60 Vbeta primers and 13 Jbeta primers. Here immunoSEQ multiplex PCR was the method, and the copy in TCRdb shows in-frame clones only, minus some. The sample consists of roughly 150,000 clones, approximately 82% of them appearing once. This chain connects TRBV9 to TRBJ2-7, with D possibly matching TRBD2 (6 bases). This TCR derives from a woman between 45 and 60 years old in good health and CMV-seropositive. The sample was PBMCs. The CDR3 loop is CASSLGEVSYEQYF. For the CDR3, the DNA is TGTGCCAGCAGCCTGGGGGAGGTTTCCTACGAGCAGTACTTC.